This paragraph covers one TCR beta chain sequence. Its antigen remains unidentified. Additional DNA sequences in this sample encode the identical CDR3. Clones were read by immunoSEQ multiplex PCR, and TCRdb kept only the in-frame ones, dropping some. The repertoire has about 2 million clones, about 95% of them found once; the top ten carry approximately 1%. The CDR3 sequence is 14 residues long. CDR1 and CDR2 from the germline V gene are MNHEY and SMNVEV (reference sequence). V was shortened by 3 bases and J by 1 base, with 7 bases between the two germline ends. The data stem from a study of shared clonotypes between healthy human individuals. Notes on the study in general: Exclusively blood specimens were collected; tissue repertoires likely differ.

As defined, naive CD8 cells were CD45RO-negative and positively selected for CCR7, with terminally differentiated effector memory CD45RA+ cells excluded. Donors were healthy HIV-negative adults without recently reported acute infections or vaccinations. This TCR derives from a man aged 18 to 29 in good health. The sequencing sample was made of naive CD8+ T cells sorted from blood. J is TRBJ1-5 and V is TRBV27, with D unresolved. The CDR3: CASSLDGSNQPQHF. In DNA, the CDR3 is TGTGCCAGCAGTTTGGACGGGAGCAATCAGCCCCAGCATTTT.